The 29 T cell receptor beta chains below all came from one sample that was sequenced in a study of blood T cell repertoires in COVID-19. Generated by immunoSEQ multiplex PCR, the TCRdb table keeps only in-frame clones and is missing some. This sample yields under 150,000 clones, of which around 90% are seen a single time; roughly 1.4% belongs to the top ten. Sequenced sample: peripheral blood. These receptor sequences come from a human donor in a cohort sampled during active COVID-19.

V gene TRBV5-6 combines with J gene TRBJ2-3; 7 nucleotides match TRBD2. The CDR3 runs to 16 residues. The ends lost 3 bases at V and 2 bases at J; junction bases unmatched: 9. Germline values: CDR1 SGHDT, CDR2 YYEEEE. The CDR3 here is CASSSRSRGYTDTQYF. The CDR3 DNA reads TGTGCCAGCAGCTCCCGCTCGCGGGGGTACACAGATACGCAGTATTTT.

The chain couples TRBV10-3 to TRBJ2-2; perhaps TRBD1 as D (6 bases). Germline loops: CDR1 ENHRY, CDR2 SYGVKD. The V gene lost 1 base and the J gene lost 2 bases, with 8 bases spanning the gap. The CDR3 loop spans 15 amino acids. DNA of the CDR3: TGTGCCATCAGTGAGTTGGGACACAACACCGGGGAGCTGTTTTTT. It is translated as CAISELGHNTGELFF.

J is TRBJ2-1 and V is TRBV19, with TRBD2 identical over 8 bases. The CDR3 runs to 16 residues. The V segment lost 1 base and the J segment 5 bases; nucleotides outside the gene matches: 7. Germline CDR1 is LNHDA and CDR2 is SQIVND (reference sequence). Here the CDR3 DNA reads TGTGCCAGTAGTATAGTCGCGGGAGGCCAGAACAATGAGCAGTTCTTC. Its translation is CASSIVAGGQNNEQFF.

The chain links TRBV27 to TRBJ2-3, with D tentatively TRBD1 (5 bases). Germline-derived CDR1 and CDR2 are MNHEY and SMNVEV (reference sequence). The V gene lost 6 bases and the J gene lost 1 base, with 20 bases spanning the gap. This CDR3 contains 17 residues. The CDR3: CASSSRASPWGTDTQYF. Here the CDR3 DNA reads TGTGCCAGCAGCTCCAGGGCCTCCCCTTGGGGCACAGATACGCAGTATTTT.

The gene calls are TRBV5-1 and TRBJ1-2, with 7 bases aligning to TRBD1. The CDR3 consists of 14 residues. CDR1 is SGHRS, CDR2 YFSETQ, per germline. The trim removed 4 bases at V and 7 bases at J, leaving 10 bases unmatched. The CDR3 DNA follows: TGCGCCAGCAGCCACAGACAGGGTTCCACTGGCTACACCTTC. Translation gives CASSHRQGSTGYTF. The full variable domain, rest sourced from reference TRBV5-1 and TRBJ1-2, is KAGVTQTPRYLIKTRGQQVTLSCSPISGHRSVSWYQQTPGQGLQFLFEYFSETQRNKGNFPGRFSGRQFSNSRSEMNVSTLELGDSALYLCASSHRQGSTGYTFGSGTRLTVV.

This chain uses TRBV6-5 with TRBJ1-4; TRBD1 is a possible D gene (5 bases). Germline V gene lookup returns CDR1 MNHEY and CDR2 SVGAGI. This CDR3 is 14 amino acids long. With 6 bases removed from V and 7 bases from J, the gap between germline ends came to 15 bases. The CDR3 loop is CASRPGGKSEKLFF. CDR3 DNA sequence: TGTGCCAGCAGACCCGGGGGTAAAAGTGAAAAACTGTTTTTT.

This clone was seen once. The chain links TRBV6-5 to TRBJ1-2; D is uncertain. The V end lost 8 bases, the J end lost 4 bases, and 8 bases lay between the germline ends. Germline CDR1 MNHEY, CDR2 SVGAGI. The CDR3 spans 11 residues. The DNA of the CDR3 is TGTGCCAGCGCGCGGAGCTATGGCTACACCTTC. Translated: CASARSYGYTF.

The chain combines TRBV6-5 with TRBJ2-7; TRBD2 matches 9 bases. CDR3 length: 15 amino acids. Per germline, CDR1 MNHEY and CDR2 SVGAGI. The junction had 12 bases not matched to a gene; V was cut back by 5 bases and J by 7 bases. CDR3: CASSPVTSGEVEQYF. CDR3 nucleotides: TGTGCCAGCAGTCCTGTGACTAGCGGAGAGGTGGAGCAGTACTTC.

The rearrangement joins TRBV24-1 to TRBJ2-6, with TRBD2 matching over 9 bases. The V gene's germline CDR1 is KGHDR and CDR2 SFDVKD. CDR3 size: 20 residues. With 0 bases clipped from V and 1 base from J, the junction kept 9 bases outside the gene matches. The chain's CDR3 is CATSDLITTSGGSGANVLTF. The CDR3 DNA is TGTGCCACCAGTGATTTGATAACGACTAGCGGAGGATCTGGGGCCAACGTCCTGACTTTC.

The genes are TRBV5-8 and TRBJ2-3, with a tentative D call TRBD1 (5 bases). The CDR3 sequence is 13 residues long. V lost 4 bases and J lost 8, with 14 bases in between. Germline V gene sequence: CDR1 SGHTS, CDR2 YDEGEE. The CDR3 coding sequence is TGTGCCAGCAGCCCTGTTGGACAAGCTACGCAGTATTTT. Translating gives CASSPVGQATQYF.

The V gene is TRBV5-1, the J gene TRBJ1-1, with 8 bases aligning to TRBD1. Per the germline V gene, CDR1 is SGHRS and CDR2 is YFSETQ. This CDR3 comprises 16 residues. Unmatched junction bases numbered 14, after V lost 5 bases and J lost 5 bases. The CDR3 spells CASRPSGQGWGTEAFF. In DNA, the CDR3 is TGCGCCAGCAGGCCCTCTGGACAGGGTTGGGGGACTGAAGCTTTCTTT.

The chain has TRBV2 and TRBJ2-7, with a possible D match to TRBD2 (6 bases). Looked up from germline, CDR1 is SNHLY and CDR2 is FYNNEI. There are 16 residues in the CDR3. Trimming pared 2 bases from V and 2 bases from J, leaving 16 bases between. CDR3 in DNA: TGTGCCAGCAGTGAATTTGCGGCGGGGCCAACCTACGAGCAGTACTTC. Residues: CASSEFAAGPTYEQYF.

The genes are TRBV5-1 and TRBJ1-1, with D possibly TRBD1 on 5 matching bases. V lost 4 bases and J lost 1, with 14 bases in between. CDR3 length equals 15 residues. Germline V gives CDR1 SGHRS, CDR2 YFSETQ. The CDR3 sequence: CASSQQVTGNTEAFF. The CDR3 DNA follows: TGCGCCAGCAGCCAACAAGTTACAGGGAACACTGAAGCTTTCTTT.

The CDR3 DNA reads as TGCGCCAGCAGCTCCGTCCTTACAGGGTATACTGAAGCTTTCTTT. The encoded protein is CASSSVLTGYTEAFF. This chain connects TRBV5-1 to TRBJ1-1; possible D gene TRBD1, 6 bases. From germline, CDR1 is SGHRS and CDR2 YFSETQ. V was shortened by 3 bases and J by 5 bases, with 17 bases between the two germline ends. The CDR3 spans 15 residues.

The table lists this clone with a few counts. The chain carries TRBV27 and TRBJ1-6; 9 positions match TRBD1. The CDR3 has 14 residues. Trimming cost V 5 bases and J 8 bases; bases outside gene matches: 4. CDR1 and CDR2 (germline): MNHEY, SMNVEV (reference sequence). CDR3 nucleotides: TGTGCCAGCAGTCCCCGGGACAGGGATTCACCCCTCCACTTT. It encodes CASSPRDRDSPLHF.

The V call is TRBV29-1, the J call TRBJ1-1; no reliable D call. V lost 4 bases to trimming and J lost 0 bases, with 6 bases between them. The CDR3 runs 12 residues. Germline loops: CDR1 SQVTM, CDR2 ANQGSEA. CDR3 in DNA: TGCAGCGTTGCCCTAATGAACACTGAAGCTTTCTTT. Translated, it gives CSVALMNTEAFF. Supplemented by reference TRBV29-1 and TRBJ1-1, the full variable domain reads SAVISQKPSRDICQRGTSLTIQCQVDSQVTMMFWYRQQPGQSLTLIATANQGSEATYESGFVIDKFPISRPNLTFSTLTVSNMSPEDSSIYLCSVALMNTEAFFGQGTRLTVV.

The rearrangement uses TRBV28 and TRBJ1-6; 9 bases line up with TRBD1. The ends lost 6 bases at V and 8 bases at J; junction bases unmatched: 5. CDR3 size: 14 residues. Germline V gives CDR1 MDHEN, CDR2 SYDVKM. The CDR3, as DNA: TGTGCCAGCAGCTCGGGACAGGGAGATTCACCCCTCCACTTT. Protein sequence: CASSSGQGDSPLHF. Drawing the rest from reference TRBV28 and TRBJ1-6, the complete variable domain is DVKVTQSSRYLVKRTGEKVFLECVQDMDHENMFWYRQDPGLGLRLIYFSYDVKMKEKGDIPEGYSVSREKKERFSLILESASTNQTSMYLCASSSGQGDSPLHFGNGTRLTVT.

The gene calls are TRBV18 and TRBJ2-6; no reliable D call. The germline gives CDR1 KGHSH, CDR2 LQKENI. V was trimmed by 5 bases and J by 0 bases, leaving 5 bases between them. This CDR3 has 14 residues. CDR3 residues: CASSIDSGANVLTF. The CDR3 DNA reads as TGTGCCAGCTCAATAGACTCTGGGGCCAACGTCCTGACTTTC.

This sequence joins TRBV10-3 and TRBJ2-3, with 8 positions matching TRBD2. Germline V CDR1 and CDR2: ENHRY, SYGVKD. V was clipped by 6 bases and J by 0 bases; unmatched bases: 8. There are 16 residues in the CDR3. CDR3 bases: TGTGCCATCAGCCCCTCTAGCGGGCCGAGCACAGATACGCAGTATTTT. It codes for CAISPSSGPSTDTQYF.

This rearrangement joins TRBV5-5 to TRBJ1-5; possible D gene TRBD1, 5 bases. The CDR3 contains 18 residues. Trimming pared 5 bases from V and 4 bases from J, leaving 25 bases between. Germline-derived CDR1 and CDR2 are SGHKS and YYEKEE (reference sequence). The CDR3 coding sequence is TGTGCCAGCAGTCCCCACATGGGGCAAAATCTTCAGAATCAGCCCCAGCATTTT. Amino acid sequence: CASSPHMGQNLQNQPQHF.

The chain links TRBV19 to TRBJ2-7, with TRBD2 as a possible D gene (6 bases). Germline V gives CDR1 LNHDA, CDR2 SQIVND (reference sequence). V gave up 5 bases and J gave up 12 bases, with 26 bases separating them. The CDR3 totals 15 residues. Here the CDR3 reads CASSRGGTSATSTYF. CDR3 nucleotide sequence: TGTGCCAGTAGTCGTGGGGGGACCTCCGCGACTAGTACGTACTTC.

V gene TRBV10-3 combines with J gene TRBJ2-7; a weak D match, TRBD1 (6 bases). V was clipped by 8 bases and J by 3 bases, with 17 bases between them. CDR1 and CDR2 from the germline V gene are ENHRY and SYGVKD. This CDR3 spans 14 amino acids. CDR3: CAIQTGTSVYEQYF. The CDR3 bases are TGTGCCATCCAGACCGGGACATCGGTCTACGAGCAGTACTTC.

The chain couples TRBV27 to TRBJ2-2; the match to TRBD1 covers 8 bases. The V gene end was trimmed by 6 bases and the J gene end by 7 bases; junction bases not matched to a gene: 16. The CDR3 is 17 residues long. From germline, CDR1 is MNHEY and CDR2 SMNVEV (reference sequence). The CDR3 is CASSPSPGRGQVGELFF. CDR3 nucleotides: TGTGCCAGCAGCCCCTCACCAGGCAGGGGGCAGGTCGGGGAGCTGTTTTTT.

CDR3 sequence reads: CASSQDYRAGGPYNEQFF. CDR3 DNA sequence: TGCGCCAGCAGCCAAGATTATCGGGCGGGGGGGCCCTACAATGAGCAGTTCTTC. The V gene is TRBV4-1, the J gene TRBJ2-1; 9 bases map to TRBD2. V lost 0 bases and J lost 2; bases outside the gene matches: 8. Germline loops: CDR1 MGHRA, CDR2 YSYEKL. The CDR3 extends over 18 amino acids.

The V call is TRBV6-1, the J call TRBJ1-5; D call uncertain. V shed 2 bases and J shed 5 bases, with 13 bases lying between them. Germline-derived CDR1 and CDR2 are MNHNS and SASEGT. The CDR3 has 15 amino acids. CDR3 nucleotides: TGTGCCAGCAGTGAAAATAAACAGAGAGATCAGCCCCAGCATTTT. Its protein is CASSENKQRDQPQHF.

The chain uses TRBV6-5 and TRBJ1-2, with a tentative D call TRBD1 (6 bases). This CDR3 is built from 14 residues. Deletions cut 5 bases from V and 1 base from J, with 11 bases between. Germline CDR1 MNHEY, CDR2 SVGAGI. In DNA form, the CDR3 reads TGTGCCAGCAGTCCTCGACAGGTTAACTATGGCTACACCTTC. It specifies CASSPRQVNYGYTF.

V and J are TRBV7-2 and TRBJ1-2; 10 nucleotides align to TRBD1. J lost 4 bases, V lost 5 bases, and 10 bases had no gene match. Germline V gene sequence: CDR1 SGHTA, CDR2 FQGNSA. This CDR3 has 16 residues. CDR3 amino acids: CASSPMTGGEGYGYTF. CDR3 nucleotides: TGTGCCAGCAGCCCAATGACAGGGGGCGAGGGCTATGGCTACACCTTC.

This clone showed up just once. This chain links TRBV29-1 with TRBJ2-5; 10 bases are shared with TRBD2. Germline V gene sequence: CDR1 SQVTM, CDR2 ANQGSEA. The CDR3 covers 17 residues. V lost 3 bases to trimming and J lost 5 bases; unmatched junction nucleotides: 15. CDR3 region: CSVDWDTLAGGRETQYF. The CDR3 nucleotides read TGCAGCGTTGATTGGGACACTTTAGCGGGAGGTCGGGAGACCCAGTACTTC.

CDR3 protein: CASSSIETGVEDTQYF. CDR3 nucleotide sequence: TGCGCCAGCAGCTCAATAGAGACAGGGGTTGAAGATACGCAGTATTTT. The chain has TRBV5-1 and TRBJ2-3; 8 nucleotides match TRBD1. With V trimmed by 3 bases and J by 5 bases, 11 bases remained unmatched. Germline V lookup: CDR1 SGHRS, CDR2 YFSETQ. The CDR3 covers 16 residues. Full variable domain (outside the CDR3, taken from reference TRBV5-1 and TRBJ2-3): KAGVTQTPRYLIKTRGQQVTLSCSPISGHRSVSWYQQTPGQGLQFLFEYFSETQRNKGNFPGRFSGRQFSNSRSEMNVSTLELGDSALYLCASSSIETGVEDTQYFGPGTRLTVL.